This T cell receptor beta chain originates from a study of a mutant IDH1 vaccine in newly diagnosed glioma. Study as a whole: Patients arrived already treated with radiotherapy, temozolomide, or both, most having had both.

A remark on this clone: Its antigen is unknown.

Study-level findings and limits: Patients mounted vaccine-induced immune responses in approximately 94% of cases. Changes in the top peripheral T cell clonotypes seemingly had no bearing on pseudoprogression.

Clones were sequenced by immunoSEQ multiplex PCR, and TCRdb holds only the in-frame ones, with some missing. The sample consists of tens of thousands of clones, about 80% of them appearing once. Trimming removed 0 bases from V and 1 base from J, with 13 bases in between. CDR1 is GTSNPN, CDR2 SVGIG, per germline (reference sequence). This CDR3 has 15 amino acids. Time point defined: week 47, end of study. With topical imiquimod, each dose of the vaccine consisted of 300 ug of mutant IDH1 20-mer peptide. Patients, over weeks 1, 3, 5, 7, 11, 15, 19 and 23, received a total of eight vaccinations. The chain is built from TRBV30 and TRBJ2-7, with D uncertain. Here the sequenced sample was PBMCs, taken from a glioma patient whose treatment included an IDH1 peptide vaccine. The receptor was isolated from a man between 50 and 59 years old with glioma. As DNA, the CDR3 is TGTGCCTGGAGTGTACTGGGCATGGAGTCCTACGAGCAGTACTTC. Its translation: CAWSVLGMESYEQYF.